Shown below are 6 T cell receptor beta chains from a single sample sequenced in a study of blood T cell repertoires in COVID-19. The repertoire was sequenced with immunoSEQ multiplex PCR; TCRdb's copy has only in-frame clones and lacks some. The table has about 310,000 clones, around 87% seen once; the top ten hold 1%. The specimen was peripheral blood. These receptors originate from a man over 45 with active or convalescent COVID-19.

This clone appeared a single time. The rearrangement links TRBV20-1 to TRBJ1-2; D gene ambiguous. Per the germline V gene, CDR1 is DFQATT and CDR2 is SNEGSKA (reference sequence). The germline V and J ends were trimmed by 4 bases and 3 bases, with 3 bases remaining between them. The CDR3 sequence is 10 residues long. CDR3 protein: CSATHYGYTF. CDR3 DNA: TGCAGTGCTACTCACTATGGCTACACCTTC.

This clone showed up just once. This rearrangement joins TRBV29-1 to TRBJ2-5; 7 positions match TRBD1. CDR3 length equals 13 residues. The junction had 11 bases not matched to a gene; V was cut back by 8 bases and J by 5 bases. Germline lookup yields CDR1 SQVTM and CDR2 ANQGSEA. CDR3 in DNA: TGCAGCCTTAGGACAGGTAGAGGGGAGACCCAGTACTTC. It is translated as CSLRTGRGETQYF.

The chain carries TRBV10-3 and TRBJ2-7; 8 nucleotides align to TRBD1. Germline CDR1 ENHRY, CDR2 SYGVKD. Trimming took 11 bases from V and 1 from J; bases not matched to a gene: 10. This CDR3 region has 14 residues. The CDR3 reads CASGTGFASYEQYF. CDR3 DNA: TGTGCCTCAGGGACAGGTTTTGCGTCCTACGAGCAGTACTTC.

V and J are TRBV30 and TRBJ2-3; possibly TRBD1 for D (5 bases). The CDR3 has 15 residues. V was trimmed by 2 bases and J by 5 bases, leaving 17 bases between them. Germline V gives CDR1 GTSNPN, CDR2 SVGIG (reference sequence). CDR3 protein: CAWSTTGIGLDTQYF. DNA for the CDR3: TGTGCCTGGAGTACCACAGGTATTGGCCTAGATACGCAGTATTTT.

The V call is TRBV11-2, the J call TRBJ1-1; D gene uncertain. Trimming pared 4 bases from V and 1 base from J, leaving 7 bases between. The CDR3 length is 13 residues. Germline values: CDR1 SGHAT, CDR2 FQNNGV. CDR3 in amino acids: CASSYRRNTEAFF. The CDR3 bases are TGTGCCAGCAGCTACCGGAGGAACACTGAAGCTTTCTTT.

This chain links TRBV19 with TRBJ1-3, with D unresolved. V was pared by 6 bases and J by 0 bases, with 12 bases between. CDR1 is LNHDA, CDR2 SQIVND, per germline (reference sequence). This CDR3 comprises 15 residues. CDR3 sequence: CASSPRGSSGNTIYF. The CDR3, as DNA: TGTGCCAGTAGCCCCCGAGGGAGCTCTGGAAACACCATATATTTT.